This T cell receptor (beta chain) was captured by sequencing in a study of T cell responses to AZD1222 COVID-19 vaccine. Regarding this clone: What it recognizes is unknown.

V gave up 0 bases and J gave up 1 base, with 15 bases separating them. The CDR3 covers 18 residues. General study findings and limits: Nearly half of spike-specific TCRs reportedly target variant regions that are unmutated in the B.1.351 and B.1.1.7 variants. The donors showed a predominance of white British ancestry and of females, with possible underestimation of clonal diversity. Only six or seven AZD1222 recipients tested seropositive at baseline. Spike-specific TCR breadth and depth grew following two AZD1222 doses.

Some clones are missing from TCRdb's copy, which holds only in-frame ones; the method was immunoSEQ multiplex PCR. There are 120,000 to 150,000 clones in the sample; 85% to 95% occur only once, and roughly 2.9% lies in the top ten. The sample here was peripheral blood, taken on day 0 of MenACWY control vaccination. J is TRBJ2-2 and V is TRBV23-1; D perhaps matches TRBD1 (5 bases). Being an ORF, TRBV23-1 has a function that is uncertain. The sequence was collected from an adult in good health. This chain's CDR3 is CASSQSNRLKGNTGELFF. CDR3 nucleotides: TGCGCCAGCAGTCAATCGAACAGGCTAAAGGGGAACACCGGGGAGCTGTTTTTT.